Shown below are 25 T cell receptor beta chains from a single sample sequenced in a study of T cells in Graves' hyperthyroidism and ophthalmopathy (dated by TCRdb to between 2018 and 2020). Library method: multiplex PCR. Sequencing relied on an Illumina HiSeq 2000. The TCR beta CDR3 regions were amplified from the RNA transcripts. A first-round RT-PCR of the TCR CDR3 used the HTBI primer set with the Qiagen OneStep RT-PCR kit. The raw public data were reprocessed by TCRdb itself: fastp quality trimming at Q25, MiXCR clonotype calling, in-frame beta chains only. CDR3 protein sequences are deduplicated, and each keeps its most common genes and DNA. The sample yields about 400,000 distinct CDR3 sequences; approximately 15% were counted once. 5.3% of the sample belongs to the ten largest clones. The sample taken for sequencing was blood. These receptors came from a woman aged 18-30 years with Graves' hyperthyroidism.

This clonotype was observed many times. V is TRBV18 and J is TRBJ1-1; no firm D call. Germline V gene data show CDR1 as KGHSH and CDR2 as LQKENI. V gave up 6 bases and J gave up 1 base, with 12 bases separating them. The CDR3 runs 14 residues. The CDR3 nucleotides are TGTGCCAGCTCCCCCAGTCGGACGAACACTGAAGCTTTCTTT. As protein: CASSPSRTNTEAFF.

This clonotype was detected many times. The V and J genes are TRBV20-1 and TRBJ2-7; 7 nucleotides align to TRBD1. The CDR3 consists of 14 residues. The trim removed 4 bases at V and 0 bases at J, leaving 6 bases unmatched. Germline V gene sequence: CDR1 DFQATT, CDR2 SNEGSKA (reference sequence). The CDR3 protein is CSATPGTVSYEQYF. The CDR3 region has the DNA TGCAGTGCTACTCCCGGGACAGTCTCCTACGAGCAGTACTTC.

The CDR3 sequence: CATSRVGGLNTEAFF. CDR3 in DNA: TGTGCCACCAGCAGAGTGGGGGGCTTGAACACTGAAGCTTTCTTT. This chain connects TRBV15 to TRBJ1-1; D is perhaps TRBD1 (6 bases). The CDR3 is 15 amino acids. V was clipped by 1 base and J by 0 bases, with 9 bases between them. Looked up from germline, CDR1 is LNHNV and CDR2 is YYDKDF (reference sequence).

The chain links TRBV4-3 to TRBJ2-7, with 7 bases aligning to TRBD1. Germline assignment: CDR1 LGHNA and CDR2 YSLEER. CDR3 length equals 16 residues. With V trimmed by 1 base and J by 3 bases, 9 bases remained unmatched. CDR3 region: CASSQGRDSTFYEQYF. In DNA form, the CDR3 reads TGCGCCAGCAGCCAAGGCCGGGACAGTACCTTCTACGAGCAGTACTTC.

This clonotype came up many times. V usage is TRBV28 and J usage is TRBJ2-7; D remains ambiguous. V was trimmed by 1 base and J by 5 bases, leaving 3 bases between them. There are 11 residues in the CDR3. CDR1 MDHEN and CDR2 SYDVKM come from the germline V gene. The DNA of the CDR3 is TGTGCCAGCAGTTTATTCCACGAGCAGTACTTC. Protein product: CASSLFHEQYF.

The V and J genes are TRBV6-1 and TRBJ2-3, with TRBD2 identical over 10 bases. Germline loops: CDR1 MNHNS, CDR2 SASEGT. The trim removed 7 bases at V and 0 bases at J, leaving 1 base unmatched. The CDR3 contains 14 residues. The CDR3 reads CASILAGSTDTQYF. The CDR3 coding sequence is TGTGCCAGCATACTAGCGGGGAGCACAGATACGCAGTATTTT.

This clonotype has ten or more counts. The V and J genes are TRBV7-2 and TRBJ2-5; 11 bases map to TRBD2. Germline values: CDR1 SGHTA, CDR2 FQGNSA. The V segment lost 5 bases and the J segment 10 bases; nucleotides outside the gene matches: 15. There are 16 residues in the CDR3. CDR3 in amino acids: CASSPGGLAGGLGQYF. CDR3 in DNA: TGTGCCAGCAGCCCCGGGGGGCTAGCGGGAGGTTTGGGCCAGTACTTC.

Turning to this clonotype: A read error may be the cause here, since a much bigger clone is one base away. CDR3 loop: CASSLEVSHAYPTDTQYF. For the CDR3, the DNA is TGTGCCAGCAGCTTAGAAGTTAGCCATGCCTACCCCACAGATACGCAGTATTTT. The chain uses TRBV7-9 and TRBJ2-3; D ambiguous. Germline V gives CDR1 SEHNR, CDR2 FQNEAQ (reference sequence). The CDR3 runs 18 residues. Trimming pared 1 base from V and 2 bases from J, leaving 19 bases between. The complete variable domain, with remaining parts taken from reference TRBV7-9 and TRBJ2-3, reads DTGVSQNPRHKITKRGQNVTFRCDPISEHNRLYWYRQTLGQGPEFLTYFQNEAQLEKSRLLSDRFSAERPKGSFSTLEIQRTEQGDSAMYLCASSLEVSHAYPTDTQYFGPGTRLTVL.

Many counts were recorded for this clonotype. The chain carries TRBV7-9 and TRBJ1-2; D may be TRBD1 (6 bases). This CDR3 contains 16 residues. Trimming pared 0 bases from V and 4 bases from J, leaving 15 bases between. The germline CDR1 and CDR2 sequences are SEHNR and FQNEAQ (reference sequence). The CDR3 DNA reads as TGTGCCAGCAGCTTAGCGCTGACAGGACCAGTCTATGGCTACACCTTC. It yields the protein CASSLALTGPVYGYTF.

This clonotype showed up just a few times. The chain has TRBV19 and TRBJ2-1, with 15 nucleotides matching TRBD2. The V gene end was trimmed by 3 bases and the J gene end by 5 bases; junction bases not matched to a gene: 2. The CDR3 totals 16 residues. The germline V gene encodes CDR1 LNHDA and CDR2 SQIVND (reference sequence). Here the CDR3 reads CASSIRTSGRDNEQFF. In DNA form, the CDR3 reads TGTGCCAGTAGTATCCGGACTAGCGGGAGGGACAATGAGCAGTTCTTC.

This clonotype was seen only a few times. The rearrangement joins TRBV27 to TRBJ1-4; TRBD1 matches at 9 bases. The CDR3 extends over 15 amino acids. The germline gives CDR1 MNHEY, CDR2 SMNVEV (reference sequence). J lost 8 bases, V lost 5 bases, and 9 bases had no gene match. CDR3 sequence: CASSQRQGVWEKLFF. CDR3 sequence (DNA): TGTGCCAGCAGTCAGCGACAGGGGGTCTGGGAAAAACTGTTTTTT.

This clonotype was recorded many times. This chain uses TRBV2 with TRBJ1-2; D not resolved. The germline V gene has CDR1 SNHLY and CDR2 FYNNEI. Trimming stripped 3 bases from V and 1 base from J, with 9 bases between. The CDR3 totals 14 residues. The CDR3 protein is CASSEVEHNYGYTF. DNA for the CDR3: TGTGCCAGCAGTGAGGTGGAGCATAACTATGGCTACACCTTC.

This clonotype occurred many times. This chain connects TRBV20-1 to TRBJ1-5, with 7 bases lining up with TRBD1. This CDR3 spans 14 amino acids. In germline, CDR1 is DFQATT, CDR2 SNEGSKA (reference sequence). V lost 6 bases to trimming and J lost 5 bases; unmatched junction nucleotides: 10. The CDR3 is CSASRTGSDQPQHF. The CDR3 nucleotides are TGCAGTGCCTCGAGGACAGGCTCAGATCAGCCCCAGCATTTT.

On this clonotype: A much larger clone lies a single base off, so this may be a read error. The rearrangement uses TRBV11-2 and TRBJ2-7; a weak D match, TRBD2 (6 bases). Germline assignment: CDR1 SGHAT and CDR2 FQNNGV. The CDR3 is made up of 14 amino acids. V shed 2 bases and J shed 3 bases, with 11 bases lying between them. CDR3 loop: CASSLRPEGYEQYF. In DNA form, the CDR3 reads TGTGCCAGCAGCTTAAGGCCGGAGGGCTACGAGCAGTACTTC.

This clonotype was counted a few times. The V and J genes are TRBV29-1 and TRBJ2-7; the D gene is possibly TRBD2 (6 bases). This CDR3 is built from 14 residues. The V and J ends lost 4 bases and 0 bases respectively, with 13 bases between them. Germline CDR1 SQVTM, CDR2 ANQGSEA. The DNA for the CDR3 is TGCAGCGTTGCCCTTAGCGGAAACTCCTACGAGCAGTACTTC. The encoded protein is CSVALSGNSYEQYF.

This clonotype was recorded a few times. The rearrangement links TRBV6-1 to TRBJ1-4, with a possible D match to TRBD1 (5 bases). The CDR3 consists of 15 residues. Per the germline V gene, CDR1 is MNHNS and CDR2 is SASEGT. Deletions cut 4 bases from V and 1 base from J, with 10 bases between. This chain's CDR3 is CASSALGGTNEKLFF. DNA for the CDR3: TGTGCCAGCAGTGCCCTTGGGGGAACTAATGAAAAACTGTTTTTT.

This clonotype was recorded a few times. A much bigger clone sits one base away, suggesting this may be a read error. The V call is TRBV5-1, the J call TRBJ1-2, with 11 bases fitting TRBD1. Germline values: CDR1 SGHRS, CDR2 YFSETQ. CDR3 size: 14 residues. CDR3 amino acids: CASNLAGTGGGYTF. The CDR3 DNA sequence: TGCGCCAGCAACTTGGCCGGGACAGGGGGTGGCTACACCTTC.

In its sample, this clonotype was seen many times. The chain uses TRBV30 and TRBJ2-1, with D possibly TRBD1 on 6 matching bases. V lost 4 bases and J lost 2, with 15 bases in between. This CDR3 region has 15 residues. Germline CDR1 and CDR2: GTSNPN and SVGIG (reference sequence). The CDR3 bases are TGTGCCTGGAATGAGGGGGAGAGCCCCTACAATGAGCAGTTCTTC. This encodes CAWNEGESPYNEQFF.

The sample holds a few counts of this clonotype. This sequence joins TRBV7-9 and TRBJ1-3; no definite D call. Trimming removed 5 bases at V and 1 base at J, with 6 bases between. The CDR3 totals 13 residues. CDR1 is SEHNR, CDR2 FQNEAQ, per germline (reference sequence). CDR3 protein: CASSPRSGNTIYF. As DNA, the CDR3 is TGTGCCAGCAGCCCCCGTTCTGGAAACACCATATATTTT.

This rearrangement joins TRBV6-2 or TRBV6-3 to TRBJ1-1; D is ambiguous. Trimming left V 8 bases short and J 7 bases short, with 14 bases between. This CDR3 spans 12 amino acids. Germline assignment: CDR1 MNHEY and CDR2 SVGEGT. CDR3 amino acids: CASDQQRSEAFF. The CDR3 DNA reads as TGTGCCAGCGACCAGCAACGGAGTGAAGCTTTCTTT.

This clonotype was picked up many times. This CDR3 is CSARPYGLAGNEQFF. As DNA, the CDR3 is TGCAGTGCTAGACCGTACGGACTAGCGGGGAATGAGCAGTTCTTC. This chain joins TRBV20-1 and TRBJ2-1, with TRBD2 matching 12 bases. The CDR3 has 15 amino acids. Unmatched junction bases numbered 6, after V lost 2 bases and J lost 7 bases. Per the germline V gene, CDR1 is DFQATT and CDR2 is SNEGSKA (reference sequence).

This clonotype was observed at least ten times. The DNA for the CDR3 is TGTGCCAGCAGTCAAACAGGGGCCTATGGCTACACCTTC. This codes for CASSQTGAYGYTF. The chain has TRBV28 and TRBJ1-2; the match to TRBD1 covers 7 bases. There are 13 residues in the CDR3. J lost 4 bases, V lost 5 bases, and 4 bases had no gene match. The germline V gene encodes CDR1 MDHEN and CDR2 SYDVKM.

The chain joins TRBV7-9 to TRBJ1-2; no firm D call. Germline-derived CDR1 and CDR2 are SEHNR and FQNEAQ (reference sequence). The V end was cut by 2 bases, the J end by 8 bases, with 9 bases between. The CDR3 contains 12 residues. CDR3 sequence: CASSLSEVGYTF. DNA for the CDR3: TGTGCCAGCAGCTTATCGGAGGTGGGCTACACCTTC.

This clonotype was observed a few times. The CDR3, as DNA: TGTGCCAGCAGCTTAGTAGGCTACTACAATGAGCAGTTCTTC. As protein: CASSLVGYYNEQFF. V is TRBV11-2 and J is TRBJ2-1; D unresolved. Trimming pared 1 base from V and 3 bases from J, leaving 7 bases between. This CDR3 contains 14 residues. CDR1 is SGHAT, CDR2 FQNNGV, per germline.

This clonotype occurred a few times. The V call is TRBV5-6, the J call TRBJ2-1, with D possibly TRBD2 on 6 matching bases. Trimming cost V 4 bases and J 4 bases, with 15 bases left between them. The CDR3 is 15 residues long. CDR1 and CDR2 from the germline V gene are SGHDT and YYEEEE. This chain's CDR3 is CASSAPIAAYNEQFF. DNA of the CDR3: TGTGCCAGCAGCGCTCCGATAGCGGCTTACAATGAGCAGTTCTTC.